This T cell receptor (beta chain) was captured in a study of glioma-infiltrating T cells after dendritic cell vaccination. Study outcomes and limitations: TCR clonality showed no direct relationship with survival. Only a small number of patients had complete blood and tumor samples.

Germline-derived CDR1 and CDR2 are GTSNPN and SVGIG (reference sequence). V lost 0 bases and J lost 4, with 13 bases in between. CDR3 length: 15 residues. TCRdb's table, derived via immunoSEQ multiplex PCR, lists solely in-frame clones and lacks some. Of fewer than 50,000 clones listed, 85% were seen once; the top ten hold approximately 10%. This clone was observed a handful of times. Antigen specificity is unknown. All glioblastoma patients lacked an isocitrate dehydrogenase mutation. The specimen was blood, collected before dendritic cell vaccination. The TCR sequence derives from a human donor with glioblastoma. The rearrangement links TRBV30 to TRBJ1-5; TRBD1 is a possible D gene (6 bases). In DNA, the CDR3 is TGTGCCTGGAGTGTAGCGGGGGCCGGGAATCAGCCCCAGCATTTT. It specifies CAWSVAGAGNQPQHF.